A selection of T cell receptor beta chains follows, all from one sample in a study of T cells after yellow fever vaccination. One entry per CDR3 protein results from TCRdb running MiXCR on the 5' RACE reads. Among about 580,000 distinct CDR3 sequences, around a sixth were seen once, and the ten largest hold roughly 17%. This specimen consisted of PBMCs, obtained roughly 5 days after the first yellow fever vaccination. The receptor set was obtained from a man between 18 and 29 years old who received the YFV17D yellow fever vaccine. Both conserved end residues are part of each CDR3.

V	CDR3
TRBV6-5	CASTGGGDTQYF
TRBV20-1	CSAMVAGGPNEQFF
TRBV5-1	CASSRDSNQPQHF
TRBV5-1	CASSWGTGMNTEAFF
TRBV20-1	CSAGTGPNQPQHF
TRBV5-1	CASSGPGRGIYNEQFF
TRBV6-6	CASSTRQAEKLFF
TRBV30	CAWKGNNGETQYF
TRBV7-3	CASSWGMGGDTEAFF
TRBV28	CASSLSGTYYQRGGQYF
TRBV5-1	CASSLVRGAGYTF
TRBV20-1	CSARERFSMNTEAFF
TRBV2	CASSELGTGQFF
TRBV4-3	CASSQDTQTYEQYF
TRBV5-4	CASSLGPNTNTEAFF
TRBV4-3	CASSQRAVSPESTDTQYF
TRBV7-3	CASSLTFTGMGSYNSPLHF
TRBV18	CASSPTSGYEQYF
TRBV7-9	CASRLQGAGEQFF
TRBV12-3/TRBV12-4	CASSPMKGTAIAQHF
TRBV7-9	CASSLRTVDSNQPQHF
TRBV6-5	CASSYNRDYGYTF
TRBV4-2	CASSQSTLAGGSDTQYF
TRBV5-1	CASSQGPGAGELFF
TRBV5-1	CASSLGSDIYNEQFF
TRBV5-6	CASTPLSRGNEQFF
TRBV3-1	CASSGRDRNTEAFF
TRBV28	CASSFYRGGQPQHF